This T cell receptor (beta chain) appears in the sequencing data of a study of T cell repertoires in cytomegalovirus infection. Across the study: The authors used CMV epitopes that were HLA-C-restricted (recently identified) and HLA-B-restricted (well studied). Study-level findings and limits: Adding up the frequency of public TCR beta families identified people who carried CMV plus the relevant HLA.

TCRdb re-called the reads through MiXCR, storing one row per CDR3 protein. Among fewer than 900,000 distinct CDR3 sequences listed, approximately 32% were seen once. V dropped 7 bases and J dropped 3; count of bases not matched to a gene: 6. The CDR3 has 13 amino acids. CDR1 is MNHNY and CDR2 is SVGAGI in the germline V gene (reference sequence). Note on this clonotype: The antigen is undetermined.

The material was cultured CD8+ T cells from PBMCs, obtained from culture after CMV antigen stimulation. The V and J genes are TRBV6-6 and TRBJ2-7, with TRBD1 matching 7 bases. This receptor was identified in a human donor in good health (CMV status not recorded). Some clones in this sample may be carry-over from other donors' samples. CDR3 sequence (DNA): TGTGCCAGCAACCCGGGACAGTTCTACGAGCAGTACGTC. It is translated as CASNPGQFYEQYV.